This TCR beta chain appears in the sequencing data of a study of shared clonotypes between healthy human individuals. Libraries were prepared by immunoSEQ multiplex PCR; TCRdb keeps only in-frame clonotypes and omits some of them. The sample lists roughly 1.4 million clones; around 98.5% were seen once. V lost 4 bases, J lost 2 bases, and 3 bases lay in between. CDR1 SGHRS and CDR2 YFSETQ come from the germline V gene. The CDR3 covers 11 residues. A remark on this clone: The same CDR3 arises from other DNA sequences in this sample as well.

This TCR was recovered from a young man in good health. The rearrangement uses TRBV5-1 and TRBJ2-5; no clear D. The sequenced sample consisted of naive CD4+ T cells sorted from blood. As to subset: CD45RA+ positively selected. Written as DNA, the CDR3 is TGCGCCAGCAGCCATCAAGAGACCCAGTACTTC. Translated: CASSHQETQYF.